One sample yielded the 32 T cell receptor beta chains listed below, sequenced in a study of OX40 agonist ivuxolimab in advanced cancers. Repertoires were generated with immunoSEQ multiplex PCR, while TCRdb's copy carries only in-frame clones and drops some. The profile shows tens of thousands of clones, around 86% of them singletons. The material was CD4+ or CD8+ T cells sorted from blood, obtained in a trial of the OX40 agonist ivuxolimab. Every receptor here comes from an adult with an advanced solid tumor such as melanoma, head and neck, liver or kidney cancer.

The genes are TRBV7-2 and TRBJ2-1, with D possibly being TRBD2 (5 bases). CDR3 length equals 15 residues. Trimming shortened V by 5 bases and J by 4 bases, and 15 bases separated the two germline ends. CDR1 is SGHTA and CDR2 is FQGNSA in the germline V gene. CDR3 bases: TGTGCCAGCAGCGACGGGGTGGGTGGGTACAATGAGCAGTTCTTC. Protein sequence: CASSDGVGGYNEQFF.

The chain carries TRBV5-1 and TRBJ2-3, with 8 bases aligning to TRBD1. Germline assignment: CDR1 SGHRS and CDR2 YFSETQ. This CDR3 region has 15 residues. After removal of 0 bases from V and 4 bases from J, the junction contained 4 bases not matched to a gene. Here the CDR3 reads CASSLVDREADTQYF. CDR3 bases: TGCGCCAGCAGCTTGGTGGACAGGGAAGCAGATACGCAGTATTTT.

J is TRBJ2-5 and V is TRBV6-1; 9 bases fit TRBD2. Looked up from germline, CDR1 is MNHNS and CDR2 is SASEGT. J gave up 1 base and V 2 bases, and 5 bases lay outside the gene matches. This CDR3 spans 16 amino acids. As DNA, the CDR3 is TGTGCCAGCAGTGAAACAGCGGGGGGACTCCAAGAGACCCAGTACTTC. Amino acids: CASSETAGGLQETQYF.

This chain connects TRBV4-1 to TRBJ2-3; the match to TRBD2 covers 8 bases. Germline V gene data show CDR1 as MGHRA and CDR2 as YSYEKL. After removal of 4 bases from V and 4 bases from J, the junction contained 13 bases not matched to a gene. The CDR3 contains 17 residues. The CDR3 region is CASSPGLSGGGADTQYF. CDR3 sequence (DNA): TGCGCCAGCAGCCCGGGCCTCAGCGGGGGAGGTGCAGATACGCAGTATTTT.

J is TRBJ2-1 and V is TRBV28; D call uncertain. The CDR3 is 17 amino acids. Germline V gene sequence: CDR1 MDHEN, CDR2 SYDVKM. Trimming cost V 3 bases and J 8 bases, with 23 bases left between them. The CDR3 nucleotides are TGTGCCAGCAGTTTTCATCCCGGGTCTAGACGCGGCGATGAGCAGTTCTTC. This gives the protein CASSFHPGSRRGDEQFF.

V is TRBV9 and J is TRBJ2-3; 8 nucleotides agree with TRBD2. Germline CDR1 SGDLS, CDR2 YYNGEE. After removal of 3 bases from V and 2 bases from J, the junction contained 11 bases not matched to a gene. The CDR3 spans 17 residues. CDR3 nucleotide sequence: TGTGCCAGCAGCGGAGGTGAGCTAGCGGGTTACACAGATACGCAGTATTTT. Residues: CASSGGELAGYTDTQYF.

The J gene is TRBJ2-7, the V gene TRBV15; D unresolved. The V gene's germline CDR1 is LNHNV and CDR2 YYDKDF (reference sequence). The germline V and J ends were trimmed by 2 bases and 3 bases, with 11 bases remaining between them. The CDR3 runs 14 residues. The CDR3 spells CATSRSLMDYEQYF. The DNA of the CDR3 is TGTGCCACCAGCAGAAGTCTAATGGACTACGAGCAGTACTTC.

Note on this clone: Compared with germline, one end of the junction differs, possibly owing to a read error. The same CDR3 is also encoded by other DNA sequences in this sample. The genes are TRBV7-8 and TRBJ2-1; 8 bases map to TRBD1. Per germline, CDR1 SGHVS and CDR2 FQNEAQ. The CDR3 has 15 amino acids. CDR3 loop: CASSLDRGSYNEQFF. CDR3 DNA sequence: TGTGCCAGCAGTTTAGACAGGGGATCCTACAATGAGCAGTTCTTC.

The chain combines TRBV6-6 with TRBJ1-3; 7 positions match TRBD1. This CDR3 comprises 14 residues. V shed 6 bases, J shed 1 base, and the junction held 3 bases outside the gene matches. Germline loops: CDR1 MNHNY, CDR2 SVGAGI (reference sequence). Written as DNA, the CDR3 is TGTGCCAGCAGCGGGACAGCTTCTGGAAACACCATATATTTT. Protein sequence: CASSGTASGNTIYF.

V and J are TRBV5-4 and TRBJ2-7; 10 bases are shared with TRBD2. The CDR3 sequence is 15 residues long. J gave up 1 base and V 0 bases, and 1 base lay outside the gene matches. Germline CDR1 reads SGHNT; CDR2 reads YYREEE (reference sequence). The CDR3 protein is CASSLDSGRSYEQYF. The CDR3 nucleotides read TGTGCCAGCAGCTTGGATAGCGGGAGGTCCTACGAGCAGTACTTC.

This clone was seen only once. The chain is built from TRBV27 and TRBJ2-7, with 7 bases aligning to TRBD1. Germline values: CDR1 MNHEY, CDR2 SMNVEV (reference sequence). The V gene end was trimmed by 6 bases and the J gene end by 2 bases; junction bases not matched to a gene: 7. The CDR3 contains 14 residues. The DNA for the CDR3 is TGTGCCAGCAGCACCGACAGGGTACCCTACGAGCAGTACGTC. Encoded protein: CASSTDRVPYEQYV.

The rearrangement uses TRBV5-1 and TRBJ2-2, with D possibly TRBD1 on 6 matching bases. Germline V lookup: CDR1 SGHRS, CDR2 YFSETQ. Trimming stripped 2 bases from V and 4 bases from J, with 6 bases between. CDR3 length: 13 residues. CDR3 sequence reads: CASSLQGTGELFF. Written as DNA, the CDR3 is TGCGCCAGCAGCTTACAGGGCACCGGGGAGCTGTTTTTT.

There are a few counts of this clone. The gene calls are TRBV4-1 and TRBJ2-2; 12 bases are a match to TRBD2. This CDR3 comprises 15 residues. Germline CDR1 MGHRA, CDR2 YSYEKL. With V trimmed by 6 bases and J by 3 bases, 2 bases remained unmatched. CDR3 protein: CASRRTSGDTGELFF. CDR3 nucleotide sequence: TGCGCCAGCAGAAGGACTAGCGGGGACACCGGGGAGCTGTTTTTT.

The V and J genes are TRBV6-5 and TRBJ1-5, with D perhaps matching TRBD1 (5 bases). The V gene's germline CDR1 is MNHEY and CDR2 SVGAGI. There are 12 residues in the CDR3. V was trimmed by 5 bases and J by 14 bases, leaving 16 bases between them. The CDR3 sequence is CASSGGQGPKHF. CDR3 nucleotides: TGTGCCAGCAGTGGAGGGCAGGGACCTAAGCATTTT.

The chain links TRBV5-4 to TRBJ2-5; D is uncertain. The CDR3 covers 13 residues. Per the germline V gene, CDR1 is SGHNT and CDR2 is YYREEE (reference sequence). Deletions cut 1 base from V and 5 bases from J, with 9 bases between. CDR3 amino acids: CASSLFSGETQYF. In DNA form, the CDR3 reads TGTGCCAGCAGCTTGTTCAGTGGGGAGACCCAGTACTTC. The complete variable domain, with remaining parts taken from reference TRBV5-4 and TRBJ2-5, reads ETGVTQSPTHLIKTRGQQVTLRCSSQSGHNTVSWYQQALGQGPQFIFQYYREEENGRGNFPPRFSGLQFPNYSSELNVNALELDDSALYLCASSLFSGETQYFGPGTRLLVL.

The chain recombines TRBV27 with TRBJ2-1; the D is unclear. From germline, CDR1 is MNHEY and CDR2 SMNVEV (reference sequence). This CDR3 contains 15 residues. V was clipped by 5 bases and J by 0 bases, with 11 bases between them. For the CDR3, the DNA is TGTGCCAGCAGTCTAGATACTACCTCCTACAATGAGCAGTTCTTC. Its translation: CASSLDTTSYNEQFF.

The V and J genes are TRBV10-2 and TRBJ2-2; unclear D gene. V gave up 10 bases and J gave up 0 bases, with 12 bases separating them. Germline V gives CDR1 WSHSY, CDR2 SAAADI. The CDR3 has 14 amino acids. The CDR3 loop reads CATRPAANTGELFF. CDR3 bases: TGCGCCACCCGGCCAGCAGCGAACACCGGGGAGCTGTTTTTT.

This clone showed up just a few times. The V and J genes are TRBV4-2 and TRBJ1-1, with 7 bases identical to TRBD1. V lost 2 bases to trimming and J lost 7 bases; unmatched junction nucleotides: 7. Germline loops: CDR1 LGHNA, CDR2 YNFKEQ. The CDR3 has 14 residues. DNA of the CDR3: TGTGCCAGCAGCCAACCGACAGGGCCTGTTGAAGCTTTCTTT. Translation: CASSQPTGPVEAFF.

The chain links TRBV28 to TRBJ2-3; the match to TRBD1 covers 9 bases. The germline gives CDR1 MDHEN, CDR2 SYDVKM. The V gene end was trimmed by 1 base and the J gene end by 7 bases; junction bases not matched to a gene: 6. CDR3 length: 15 amino acids. For the CDR3, the DNA is TGTGCCAGCAGTTTATACGGGACAGGGATACATACGCAGTATTTT. Residues: CASSLYGTGIHTQYF.

The chain links TRBV11-1 to TRBJ1-1; 7 positions match TRBD1. Germline loops: CDR1 SGHAT, CDR2 FQDESV (reference sequence). CDR3 length: 15 residues. Trimming removed 1 base from V and 1 base from J; junction bases left unmatched: 3. CDR3 sequence reads: CASSLDRGRNTEAFF. For the CDR3, the DNA is TGTGCCAGCAGCTTAGACAGGGGCAGGAACACTGAAGCTTTCTTT.

The chain combines TRBV6-6 with TRBJ2-7, with 8 bases lining up with TRBD1. This CDR3 is 14 amino acids long. V lost 6 bases to trimming and J lost 5 bases; unmatched junction nucleotides: 9. Germline V gives CDR1 MNHNY, CDR2 SVGAGI (reference sequence). CDR3 sequence reads: CASSSVTGVDEQYV. The CDR3 nucleotides are TGTGCCAGCAGCTCCGTGACAGGGGTGGACGAGCAGTACGTC.

The CDR3 region is CASSLGTGDGYTF. The DNA of the CDR3 is TGCGCCAGCAGCTTGGGGACAGGGGACGGCTACACCTTC. The chain has TRBV5-1 and TRBJ1-2; the match to TRBD1 covers 9 bases. CDR3 length: 13 amino acids. The J segment lost 8 bases and the V segment lost 0 bases, leaving 2 bases of the junction unmatched. Germline V gene lookup returns CDR1 SGHRS and CDR2 YFSETQ.

This clone was recorded once. CDR3 amino acids: CASSLSPGFEQYF. Here the CDR3 DNA reads TGTGCCAGCAGTTTATCGCCTGGTTTCGAGCAGTACTTC. The rearrangement joins TRBV27 to TRBJ2-7; D is undetermined. The germline gives CDR1 MNHEY, CDR2 SMNVEV (reference sequence). The CDR3 has 13 amino acids. Trimming shortened V by 0 bases and J by 6 bases, and 9 bases separated the two germline ends.

This clone was found a few times. Here the CDR3 omits its conserved ending phenylalanine or tryptophan, so a read error is the likely source. The DNA is left out, because the CDR3 cannot be placed on it with certainty; the CDR3 is given as TCRdb lists it. This chain connects TRBV19 to TRBJ1-5; the DNA was not compared with TRBD1, the D call given in the table. Counting both end residues, the CDR3 totals 12 amino acids. CDR1 and CDR2 (germline): LNHDA, SQIVND (reference sequence). CDR3 in amino acids: CASSDGQGAVFA.

The chain recombines TRBV7-7 with TRBJ2-2, with D unresolved. The CDR3 consists of 13 residues. Trimming pared 5 bases from V and 8 bases from J, leaving 12 bases between. Germline V lookup: CDR1 SSHAT, CDR2 FNYEAQ (reference sequence). The CDR3 loop reads CASSPRPTGELFF. DNA for the CDR3: TGTGCCAGCAGCCCCCGCCCTACTGGGGAGCTGTTTTTT.

This chain connects TRBV10-1 to TRBJ2-3; D call uncertain. Trimming took 4 bases from V and 0 from J, leaving 11 bases between them. Germline V gene sequence: CDR1 WNHNN, CDR2 SYGVQD (reference sequence). This CDR3 region has 15 residues. The CDR3 region is CASSVSSVSTDTQYF. The CDR3 DNA is TGCGCCAGCAGTGTCTCCTCTGTCAGCACAGATACGCAGTATTTT.

DNA of the CDR3: TGTGCCAGCAGTGGTAGCGGGCGCACAGATACGCAGTATTTT. Protein product: CASSGSGRTDTQYF. The chain has TRBV6-1 and TRBJ2-3; TRBD2 matches at 7 bases. With 4 bases clipped from V and 1 base from J, the junction kept 2 bases outside the gene matches. CDR3 length equals 14 residues. Germline V CDR1 and CDR2: MNHNS, SASEGT.

The V call is TRBV9, the J call TRBJ1-3; 9 nucleotides line up with TRBD1. V shed 4 bases, J shed 8 bases, and the junction held 7 bases outside the gene matches. The CDR3 spans 14 residues. Germline V lookup: CDR1 SGDLS, CDR2 YYNGEE. The CDR3 here is CASSFRDREDTIYF. CDR3 nucleotide sequence: TGTGCCAGCAGCTTTCGGGACAGGGAGGACACCATATATTTT.

The chain has TRBV2 and TRBJ2-7, with TRBD1 matching over 8 bases. CDR3 length: 13 amino acids. The V segment lost 4 bases and the J segment 8 bases; nucleotides outside the gene matches: 7. CDR1 and CDR2 (germline): SNHLY, FYNNEI. CDR3 amino acids: CASSARTGIKQYV. The CDR3 coding sequence is TGTGCCAGCAGTGCTCGGACAGGGATCAAGCAGTACGTC.

V usage is TRBV6-5 and J usage is TRBJ1-1; D uncertain. V was shortened by 5 bases and J by 5 bases, with 15 bases between the two germline ends. The germline CDR1 and CDR2 sequences are MNHEY and SVGAGI. The CDR3 contains 14 residues. The CDR3 loop is CASSEEEERTEAFF. CDR3 DNA sequence: TGTGCCAGCAGTGAGGAAGAGGAGAGGACTGAAGCTTTCTTT.

This clone was observed once. The chain is built from TRBV5-1 and TRBJ2-7, with 12 bases fitting TRBD1. The germline V gene encodes CDR1 SGHRS and CDR2 YFSETQ. Losses at the gene ends were 3 bases for V and 5 bases for J; bases not matched to a gene: 6. The CDR3 length is 15 residues. The CDR3 nucleotides are TGCGCCAGCAGCTCCCGGGACAGGGGGCTTCACGAGCAGTACTTC. Translated, it gives CASSSRDRGLHEQYF.

The chain couples TRBV2 to TRBJ1-4; TRBD1 matches at 8 bases. CDR1 and CDR2 (germline): SNHLY, FYNNEI. The CDR3 runs to 15 residues. The ends lost 5 bases at V and 4 bases at J; junction bases unmatched: 6. CDR3 bases: TGTGCCAGCAGTTTAGAGACAGGGGTTAATGAAAAACTGTTTTTT. Its translation is CASSLETGVNEKLFF.